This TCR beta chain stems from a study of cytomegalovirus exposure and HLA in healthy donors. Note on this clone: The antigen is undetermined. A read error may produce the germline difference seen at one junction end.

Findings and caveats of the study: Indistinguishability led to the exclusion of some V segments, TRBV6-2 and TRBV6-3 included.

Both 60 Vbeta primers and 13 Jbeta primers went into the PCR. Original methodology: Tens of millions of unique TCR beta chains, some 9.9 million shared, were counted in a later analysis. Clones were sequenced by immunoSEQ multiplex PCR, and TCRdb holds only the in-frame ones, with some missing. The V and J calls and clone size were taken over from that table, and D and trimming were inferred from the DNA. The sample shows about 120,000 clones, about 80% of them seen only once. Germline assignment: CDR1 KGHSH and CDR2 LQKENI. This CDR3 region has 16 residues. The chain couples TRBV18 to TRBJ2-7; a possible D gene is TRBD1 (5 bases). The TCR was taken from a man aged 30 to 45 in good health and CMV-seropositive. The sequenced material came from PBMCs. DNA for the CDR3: TGTACCAGCTCACCACCTCAGGGATACGGTAGCTACGAGCAGTACTTC. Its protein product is CTSSPPQGYGSYEQYF.